The following is a TCR beta chain sequence with its context. The antigen is undetermined. The J segment lost 7 bases and the V segment lost 1 base, leaving 5 bases of the junction unmatched. This CDR3 is built from 14 residues. Germline values: CDR1 SGHAT, CDR2 FQNNGV. There were likely unrecorded immune exposures, though donors were nominally healthy when sampled. This sample stems from a study of cytomegalovirus exposure and HLA in healthy donors. Study-wide results and limits: It was 150 to 200 TCR beta chains that were listed as cytomegalovirus-associated.

60 Vbeta and 13 Jbeta primers were used in PCR. The protocol was immunoSEQ multiplex PCR, while the TCRdb copy is restricted to in-frame clones and leaves out a portion. There are fewer than 150,000 clones in the sample; 73% occur only once, and 14% lies in the top ten. Input material: PBMCs. The chain is built from TRBV11-2 and TRBJ1-2, with TRBD1 matching 8 bases. This receptor was identified in a human donor in good health. The CDR3 spells CASSLVVTGGGYTF. In DNA, the CDR3 is TGTGCCAGCAGCTTAGTGGTCACAGGGGGTGGCTACACCTTC.